One sample yielded the 31 T cell receptor beta chains listed below, sequenced in a study of blood T cell repertoires in COVID-19. Method: immunoSEQ multiplex PCR; TCRdb's copy keeps in-frame clones and lacks some. The profile covers roughly 50,000 clones, with approximately 89% appearing a single time and roughly 13% taken by the ten largest. The specimen sequenced was peripheral blood. These receptors were taken from a woman aged 55 to 70 with active COVID-19.

The rearrangement uses TRBV27 and TRBJ2-2, with D unresolved. Between the trimmed V and J ends, which lost 1 base and 3 bases, there was a span of 12 bases. This CDR3 spans 16 amino acids. Germline values: CDR1 MNHEY, CDR2 SMNVEV (reference sequence). In DNA, the CDR3 is TGTGCCAGCAGTTTATATGCAGAGACTTACACCGGGGAGCTGTTTTTT. It is translated as CASSLYAETYTGELFF.

The chain is built from TRBV7-2 and TRBJ1-6; weak D call: TRBD1 (6 bases). Germline CDR1 and CDR2: SGHTA and FQGNSA. V lost 1 base and J 7 bases, leaving 11 bases between the germline ends. The CDR3 totals 15 residues. The CDR3 here is CASSLDNRVNSPLHF. For the CDR3, the DNA is TGTGCCAGCAGCTTAGACAACAGGGTCAATTCACCCCTCCACTTT. Full variable domain (remainder filled in from reference TRBV7-2 and TRBJ1-6): GAGVSQSPSNKVTEKGKDVELRCDPISGHTALYWYRQSLGQGLEFLIYFQGNSAPDKSGLPSDRFSAERTGGSVSTLTIQRTQQEDSAVYLCASSLDNRVNSPLHFGNGTRLTVT.

This clone was seen just once. The rearrangement joins TRBV6-6 to TRBJ2-7; 10 nucleotides line up with TRBD2. This CDR3 has 15 residues. With V trimmed by 6 bases and J by 7 bases, 12 bases remained unmatched. The germline V gene has CDR1 MNHNY and CDR2 SVGAGI (reference sequence). The CDR3 DNA reads as TGTGCCAGCAGAAACAACGTCGCTAGCGGGGGAGAGCAGTACTTC. Its translation is CASRNNVASGGEQYF.

The chain is built from TRBV19 and TRBJ1-1, with D tentatively TRBD1 (5 bases). The CDR3 length is 13 residues. Germline V gives CDR1 LNHDA, CDR2 SQIVND (reference sequence). With 5 bases removed from V and 1 base from J, the gap between germline ends came to 8 bases. The CDR3 reads CASSLDKNTEAFF. The DNA of the CDR3 is TGTGCCAGTAGTTTGGACAAGAACACTGAAGCTTTCTTT.

This rearrangement joins TRBV13 to TRBJ2-7; the match to TRBD1 covers 11 bases. V was clipped by 3 bases and J by 3 bases; unmatched bases: 7. The CDR3 covers 16 residues. Germline-derived CDR1 and CDR2 are PRHDT and FYEKMQ (reference sequence). Here the CDR3 DNA reads TGTGCCAGCAGCTTGCGGGGACAGGGGGGCAACTACGAGCAGTACTTC. Amino acid sequence: CASSLRGQGGNYEQYF.

This chain connects TRBV10-3 to TRBJ2-5; 9 nucleotides line up with TRBD2. Germline CDR1 is ENHRY and CDR2 is SYGVKD. This CDR3 is 12 amino acids long. The ends lost 6 bases at V and 5 bases at J; junction bases unmatched: 1. CDR3 bases: TGTGCCATCAGGGCGGGGGGGGAGACCCAGTACTTC. Protein: CAIRAGGETQYF.

The chain combines TRBV7-8 with TRBJ1-6; unclear D gene. The CDR3 spans 16 residues. The V and J ends lost 3 bases and 0 bases respectively, with 9 bases between them. CDR1 and CDR2 from the germline V gene are SGHVS and FQNEAQ. In nucleotides, the CDR3 is TGTGCCAGCAGCTTCACAGAGAGCTCCTATAATTCACCCCTCCACTTT. Residues: CASSFTESSYNSPLHF.

This sequence joins TRBV10-1 and TRBJ2-3; 15 bases agree with TRBD2. This CDR3 is built from 17 residues. Looked up from germline, CDR1 is WNHNN and CDR2 is SYGVQD (reference sequence). Germline trimming cut 11 bases from V and 6 bases from J; bases unmatched to any gene: 15. In nucleotides, the CDR3 is TGCGCCTACTCCCCCCCGGGACTAGCGGGGGGCATGGATACGCAGTATTTT. Encoded protein: CAYSPPGLAGGMDTQYF.

The chain employs TRBV5-6 and TRBJ1-2; TRBD1 aligns across 8 bases. The CDR3 totals 14 residues. Germline V lookup: CDR1 SGHDT, CDR2 YYEEEE. J was trimmed by 5 bases and V by 0 bases; bases with no gene match: 3. CDR3 in amino acids: CASSLGHRGYGYTF. The CDR3 DNA follows: TGTGCCAGCAGCTTGGGTCACAGGGGGTATGGCTACACCTTC.

The rearrangement uses TRBV12-5 and TRBJ1-3; tentatively, D is TRBD1 (5 bases). Germline V CDR1 and CDR2: LGHNT, FRNRAP. The V and J ends lost 4 bases and 2 bases respectively, with 6 bases between them. This CDR3 is built from 13 residues. CDR3 DNA: TGTGCTAGTGGTTCGGGGGCTGGAAACACCATATATTTT. It yields the protein CASGSGAGNTIYF. Drawing the rest from reference TRBV12-5 and TRBJ1-3, the complete variable domain is DARVTQTPRHKVTEMGQEVTMRCQPILGHNTVFWYRQTMMQGLELLAYFRNRAPLDDSGMPKDRFSAEMPDATLATLKIQPSEPRDSAVYFCASGSGAGNTIYFGEGSWLTVV.

This clone was counted only a few times. J is TRBJ2-7 and V is TRBV27; 7 nucleotides align to TRBD2. Unmatched junction bases numbered 8, after V lost 5 bases and J lost 4 bases. Germline CDR1 MNHEY, CDR2 SMNVEV (reference sequence). This CDR3 contains 14 residues. Here the CDR3 DNA reads TGTGCCAGCAGTCCCGGGAGGACCACGTACGAGCAGTACTTC. It codes for CASSPGRTTYEQYF.

This chain joins TRBV30 and TRBJ2-1; D gene unclear. V gave up 3 bases and J gave up 10 bases, with 19 bases separating them. Germline lookup yields CDR1 GTSNPN and CDR2 SVGIG (reference sequence). The CDR3 extends over 14 amino acids. CDR3 protein: CAWSGSNVIPEQFF. The CDR3 DNA follows: TGTGCCTGGAGCGGTTCAAACGTCATCCCCGAGCAGTTCTTC. The full variable domain, completed using reference TRBV30 and TRBJ2-1, is SQTIHQWPATLVQPVGSPLSLECTVEGTSNPNLYWYRQAAGRGLQLLFYSVGIGQISSEVPQNLSASRPQDRQFILSSKKLLLSDSGFYLCAWSGSNVIPEQFFGPGTRLTVL.

The chain recombines TRBV7-2 with TRBJ2-5; TRBD1 matches 7 bases. CDR3 length equals 14 residues. Germline trimming cut 1 base from V and 4 bases from J; bases unmatched to any gene: 3. CDR1 is SGHTA, CDR2 FQGNSA, per germline. Here the CDR3 reads CASSLGGGGETQYF. The DNA of the CDR3 is TGTGCCAGCAGCTTAGGAGGGGGCGGAGAGACCCAGTACTTC.

The chain is built from TRBV25-1 and TRBJ1-6; 9 nucleotides agree with TRBD1. The germline V gene has CDR1 MGHDK and CDR2 SYGVNS. The junction had 5 bases not matched to a gene; V was cut back by 5 bases and J by 6 bases. This CDR3 spans 15 amino acids. The CDR3, as DNA: TGTGCCAGCAGTAGCCGGGACAGGGTTAATTCACCCCTCCACTTT. As protein: CASSSRDRVNSPLHF.

The V call is TRBV3-1 (or the pseudogene TRBV3-2), the J call TRBJ1-2; D may be TRBD1 (5 bases). Per germline, CDR1 LGHDT and CDR2 YNNKEL (reference sequence). Trimming took 0 bases from V and 11 from J, leaving 10 bases between them. This CDR3 has 12 residues. CDR3 DNA sequence: TGTGCCAGCAGCCAAGATAAAGGGGCTTACACCTTC. Its translation is CASSQDKGAYTF.

CDR3 loop: CASARDGENEQFF. The CDR3 bases are TGTGCCAGCGCGCGGGACGGGGAGAATGAGCAGTTCTTC. The chain is built from TRBV6-5 and TRBJ2-1, with a weak D call TRBD2 (6 bases). The CDR3 is 13 residues long. Trimming removed 8 bases from V and 7 bases from J, with 15 bases in between. The germline gives CDR1 MNHEY, CDR2 SVGAGI.

The rearrangement uses TRBV3-1 (or the pseudogene TRBV3-2) and TRBJ2-7, with TRBD1 as a possible D gene (6 bases). Germline V gene lookup returns CDR1 LGHDT and CDR2 YNNKEL (reference sequence). The CDR3 spans 14 residues. The V end was cut by 0 bases, the J end by 5 bases, with 11 bases between. Written as DNA, the CDR3 is TGTGCCAGCAGCCAAGAGTCCAGGGGCCACGAGCAGTACTTC. Protein product: CASSQESRGHEQYF.

The chain joins TRBV7-6 to TRBJ2-2; possible D gene TRBD1, 5 bases. This CDR3 has 15 residues. V shed 2 bases and J shed 2 bases, with 9 bases lying between them. Germline V gene lookup returns CDR1 SGHVS and CDR2 FNYEAQ. The CDR3 region is CASSLSDSNTGELFF. CDR3 sequence (DNA): TGTGCCAGCAGCTTATCAGACAGCAACACCGGGGAGCTGTTTTTT.

This clone appeared a single time. The rearrangement joins TRBV5-1 to TRBJ2-3, with 9 bases matching TRBD2. The length of the CDR3 is 15 residues. The junction had 1 base not matched to a gene; V was cut back by 2 bases and J by 0 bases. CDR1 and CDR2 (germline): SGHRS, YFSETQ. In DNA form, the CDR3 reads TGCGCCAGCAGCTTTAGCGGGAGTAGCACAGATACGCAGTATTTT. This sequence encodes CASSFSGSSTDTQYF.

The chain's CDR3 is CASSSIHTDTQYF. DNA of the CDR3: TGTGCCAGCAGCTCCATCCACACAGATACGCAGTATTTT. V usage is TRBV7-3 and J usage is TRBJ2-3; D call uncertain. The length of the CDR3 is 13 residues. Germline-derived CDR1 and CDR2 are SGHTA and FQGTGA. Trimming pared 4 bases from V and 2 bases from J, leaving 7 bases between.

The chain combines TRBV7-3 with TRBJ1-1, with unresolved D. CDR3 length: 12 residues. With 5 bases removed from V and 11 bases from J, the gap between germline ends came to 15 bases. Germline CDR1 SGHTA, CDR2 FQGTGA. The CDR3 DNA is TGTGCCAGCAGCCCAGGTCCTAAGTGGGCTTTCTTT. Protein sequence: CASSPGPKWAFF.

V usage is TRBV19 and J usage is TRBJ1-4; TRBD1 matches at 10 bases. This CDR3 is 13 amino acids long. Losses at the gene ends were 5 bases for V and 11 bases for J; bases not matched to a gene: 5. Germline assignment: CDR1 LNHDA and CDR2 SQIVND (reference sequence). The CDR3 reads CASSVRTGGKLFF. The CDR3 bases are TGTGCCAGTAGTGTCCGGACAGGGGGGAAACTGTTTTTT.

This sequence joins TRBV18 and TRBJ1-6; D is possibly TRBD1 (5 bases). Germline CDR1 KGHSH, CDR2 LQKENI. Between the trimmed V and J ends, which lost 1 base and 7 bases, there was a span of 11 bases. The CDR3 totals 15 residues. CDR3 DNA: TGTGCCAGCTCACCACGTTCGACAGAGAATTCACCCCTCCACTTT. It translates to CASSPRSTENSPLHF. Using reference TRBV18 and TRBJ1-6 for the parts outside the CDR3, the full variable domain is NAGVMQNPRHLVRRRGQEARLRCSPMKGHSHVYWYRQLPEEGLKFMVYLQKENIIDESGMPKERFSAEFPKEGPSILRIQQVVRGDSAAYFCASSPRSTENSPLHFGNGTRLTVT.

The chain recombines TRBV2 with TRBJ1-6; 8 bases align to TRBD1. CDR1 and CDR2 (germline): SNHLY, FYNNEI. Trimming took 6 bases from V and 10 from J; bases not matched to a gene: 11. The CDR3 spans 15 residues. The CDR3 region is CASSPGQGVGSPLHF. The CDR3 nucleotides are TGTGCCAGCAGCCCTGGACAGGGCGTTGGGTCACCCCTCCACTTT. The whole variable domain, remainder taken from reference TRBV2 and TRBJ1-6, is EPEVTQTPSHQVTQMGQEVILRCVPISNHLYFYWYRQILGQKVEFLVSFYNNEISEKSEIFDDQFSVERPDGSNFTLKIRSTKLEDSAMYFCASSPGQGVGSPLHFGNGTRLTVT.

The V call is TRBV7-2, the J call TRBJ2-3, with D possibly TRBD2 on 5 matching bases. V lost 1 base and J lost 1, with 9 bases in between. Germline V gives CDR1 SGHTA, CDR2 FQGNSA. The CDR3 totals 15 residues. CDR3 sequence reads: CASSLERVGTDTQYF. CDR3 in DNA: TGTGCCAGCAGCTTAGAGAGGGTGGGCACAGATACGCAGTATTTT.

The gene calls are TRBV5-1 and TRBJ1-5, with a tentative D call TRBD1 (5 bases). Trimming removed 0 bases from V and 4 bases from J, with 8 bases in between. Germline CDR1 and CDR2: SGHRS and YFSETQ. This CDR3 contains 14 residues. The CDR3 protein is CASSLGTPNQPQHF. CDR3 coding DNA: TGCGCCAGCAGCTTGGGGACACCTAATCAGCCCCAGCATTTT.

The V gene is TRBV9, the J gene TRBJ1-5; perhaps TRBD1 as D (6 bases). Trimming stripped 4 bases from V and 5 bases from J, with 19 bases between. The CDR3 is 16 residues long. Germline V CDR1 and CDR2: SGDLS, YYNGEE. The CDR3 DNA is TGTGCCAGCAGCCCCCGAAAAGACAGGTCCGATCAGCCCCAGCATTTT. This translates into CASSPRKDRSDQPQHF.

J is TRBJ1-2 and V is TRBV5-6; 7 bases agree with TRBD1. CDR3 length: 13 residues. From germline, CDR1 is SGHDT and CDR2 YYEEEE. After removal of 4 bases from V and 8 bases from J, the junction contained 8 bases not matched to a gene. This chain's CDR3 is CASSLPDRTGYTF. The CDR3 nucleotides are TGTGCCAGCAGCCTCCCGGACAGGACCGGCTACACCTTC.

In DNA, the CDR3 is TGTGCCAGCAGCTTTGCTAGCGGGGGTTCTCCCTCCTACGAGCAGTACTTC. Translated: CASSFASGGSPSYEQYF. The chain combines TRBV7-8 with TRBJ2-7; 10 bases align to TRBD2. V shed 3 bases, J shed 0 bases, and the junction held 8 bases outside the gene matches. The CDR3 totals 17 residues. Germline CDR1 and CDR2: SGHVS and FQNEAQ.

J is TRBJ2-3 and V is TRBV2; a possible D gene is TRBD2 (6 bases). Trimming left V 1 base short and J 1 base short, with 12 bases between. The CDR3 loop spans 16 amino acids. Germline V lookup: CDR1 SNHLY, CDR2 FYNNEI. CDR3 residues: CASSEDQRRGTDTQYF. DNA of the CDR3: TGTGCCAGCAGTGAAGACCAGCGGAGGGGCACAGATACGCAGTATTTT. Full variable domain (rest looked up from reference TRBV2 and TRBJ2-3): EPEVTQTPSHQVTQMGQEVILRCVPISNHLYFYWYRQILGQKVEFLVSFYNNEISEKSEIFDDQFSVERPDGSNFTLKIRSTKLEDSAMYFCASSEDQRRGTDTQYFGPGTRLTVL.

The rearrangement joins TRBV18 to TRBJ1-1; 11 nucleotides agree with TRBD1. CDR1 KGHSH and CDR2 LQKENI come from the germline V gene. After removal of 8 bases from V and 1 base from J, the junction contained 9 bases not matched to a gene. This CDR3 is built from 16 residues. CDR3 bases: TGTGCCAGCACCGGGACAGGGGGTCCCCGGAACACTGAAGCTTTCTTT. Encoded protein: CASTGTGGPRNTEAFF.